Given below is one TCR beta chain in context. What it binds is not known. The entry originates in a study of blood T cells in healthy people across ages. Samples had at least 6 million PBMCs isolated from them. Germline assignment: CDR1 DFQATT and CDR2 SNEGSKA (reference sequence). This CDR3 has 12 residues. V gave up 0 bases and J gave up 4 bases, with 5 bases separating them. A second about 6 to 12 cycle PCR used barcoded and J-beta primers. MiXCR, applied by TCRdb to the 5' RACE reads, yields one record per CDR3 protein. The sample comprises hundreds of thousands of distinct CDR3 sequences, roughly 44% of which are singletons, and 15% to 25% rests with the top ten. Study-level findings and limits: It was not possible, with unsorted PBMCs, to conclusively compare naive and antigen-experienced cells. Across samples, TCR beta diversity tracked strongly with naive T cell percentage.

The TCR originated in a man aged 55-75 years in good health. Sequenced sample: blood. V is TRBV20-1 and J is TRBJ2-3; no clear D gene. The CDR3 loop reads CSAREWADTQYF. The CDR3 DNA follows: TGCAGTGCTAGAGAGTGGGCAGATACGCAGTATTTT.